Listed here are 24 T cell receptor beta chains from one sample, sequenced in a study of CD8 T cells in ankylosing spondylitis. TCRdb re-called the 5' RACE reads through MiXCR, storing one row per CDR3 protein. The sample contains about 140,000 distinct CDR3 sequences, 7.5% to 9.5% of which appear only once. The sequenced sample was synovial fluid, either unsorted or a sorted T cell fraction (not recorded which). The receptor source for this set is a male donor with ankylosing spondylitis.

The CDR3 bases are TGCAGCGTCGCCAACAGGGGCACAGATACGCAGTATTTT. It specifies CSVANRGTDTQYF. The rearrangement links TRBV29-1 to TRBJ2-3; weak D call: TRBD1 (6 bases). The V gene lost 6 bases and the J gene lost 1 base, with 11 bases spanning the gap. Germline loops: CDR1 SQVTM, CDR2 ANQGSEA. The CDR3 has 13 amino acids.

This chain links TRBV2 with TRBJ1-6, with D perhaps matching TRBD1 (5 bases). Trimming left V 6 bases short and J 5 bases short, with 11 bases between. Per the germline V gene, CDR1 is SNHLY and CDR2 is FYNNEI. The CDR3 sequence is 14 residues long. The CDR3 region is CASRKGLNNSPLHF. CDR3 DNA: TGTGCCAGCAGGAAGGGACTGAATAATTCACCCCTCCACTTT.

This clonotype has only a few counts. The CDR3 loop is CSARDSRTNTEAFF. Written as DNA, the CDR3 is TGCAGTGCTAGAGATTCACGGACGAACACTGAAGCTTTCTTT. The V gene is TRBV20-1, the J gene TRBJ1-1; D not certain. CDR3 length equals 14 residues. Germline CDR1 reads DFQATT; CDR2 reads SNEGSKA (reference sequence). The V and J ends lost 0 bases and 1 base respectively, with 9 bases between them.

The gene calls are TRBV20-1 and TRBJ2-1; 10 bases agree with TRBD2. In germline, CDR1 is DFQATT, CDR2 SNEGSKA (reference sequence). V lost 4 bases to trimming and J lost 0 bases; unmatched junction nucleotides: 6. The CDR3 contains 16 residues. Here the CDR3 DNA reads TGCAGTGCTATCCCCGGGACTAGCGCCTCCTACAATGAGCAGTTCTTC. It encodes CSAIPGTSASYNEQFF.

This clonotype appeared many times. The genes are TRBV5-1 and TRBJ2-5; 9 bases agree with TRBD2. Germline V gene lookup returns CDR1 SGHRS and CDR2 YFSETQ. V was pared by 2 bases and J by 2 bases, with 4 bases of the junction left unmatched. The CDR3 runs to 15 residues. The CDR3 DNA reads TGCGCCAGCAGCTTAGTCCTAGCGGGACAAGAGACCCAGTACTTC. Amino acid sequence: CASSLVLAGQETQYF.

The rearrangement uses TRBV7-9 and TRBJ2-2; D unclear. The V end was cut by 5 bases, the J end by 5 bases, with 9 bases between. This CDR3 region has 13 residues. The V gene's germline CDR1 is SEHNR and CDR2 FQNEAQ (reference sequence). CDR3 bases: TGTGCCAGCAGCAGGGATGCTACCGGGGAGCTGTTTTTT. Translation: CASSRDATGELFF.

This clonotype was seen ten or more times. J is TRBJ2-7 and V is TRBV12-3 or TRBV12-4; no definite D call. Between the trimmed V and J ends, which lost 5 bases and 3 bases, there was a span of 14 bases. CDR3 size: 14 residues. The CDR3 sequence: CASSPEGYGYEQYF. CDR3 DNA: TGTGCCAGCAGTCCAGAAGGATACGGCTACGAGCAGTACTTC.

J is TRBJ1-2 and V is TRBV29-1, with 8 bases lining up with TRBD1. The CDR3 spans 12 residues. V lost 6 bases, J lost 4 bases, and 4 bases stayed unmatched. CDR1 SQVTM and CDR2 ANQGSEA come from the germline V gene. The CDR3 sequence is CSVRTGSYGYTF. The CDR3 region has the DNA TGCAGCGTGAGGACAGGGAGCTATGGCTACACCTTC.

V usage is TRBV3-1 and J usage is TRBJ1-2; no definite D call. The CDR3 length is 15 residues. V dropped 3 bases and J dropped 5 bases, with 16 bases sitting between them. In germline, CDR1 is LGHDT, CDR2 YNNKEL (reference sequence). Written as DNA, the CDR3 is TGTGCCAGCAGCCATGAAGTATCGGCTGGATATGGCTACACCTTC. It translates to CASSHEVSAGYGYTF.

This clonotype has only one observation. The V gene is TRBV10-3, the J gene TRBJ2-7, with D tentatively TRBD2 (5 bases). V gave up 6 bases and J gave up 0 bases, with 9 bases separating them. This CDR3 region has 13 residues. Germline V gene lookup returns CDR1 ENHRY and CDR2 SYGVKD. The CDR3 bases are TGTGCCATCAGCACAGCGGACTCCTACGAGCAGTACTTC. Amino acid sequence: CAISTADSYEQYF.

The table lists this clonotype with a few counts. V and J are TRBV5-6 and TRBJ2-2; D may be TRBD1 (6 bases). The ends were cut back, 3 bases at V and 5 bases at J, with 8 bases in the middle. This CDR3 spans 13 amino acids. CDR1 SGHDT and CDR2 YYEEEE come from the germline V gene. As DNA, the CDR3 is TGTGCCAGCAGCTGGGACAAAACCGGGGAGCTGTTTTTT. Translation gives CASSWDKTGELFF.

This clonotype was counted between two and nine times. The DNA for the CDR3 is TGCAGTGCCAACACGTTCCGGGACCGGGCACAAGAGACCCAGTACTTC. The encoded protein is CSANTFRDRAQETQYF. This sequence joins TRBV20-1 and TRBJ2-5, with D tentatively TRBD1 or TRBD2 (5 bases each). The germline gives CDR1 DFQATT, CDR2 SNEGSKA (reference sequence). V lost 6 bases, J lost 2 bases, and 22 bases lay in between. This CDR3 has 16 residues.

This clonotype was detected ten times or more. The chain carries TRBV7-2 and TRBJ1-1, with D possibly matching TRBD1 (5 bases). CDR3 length equals 15 residues. Looked up from germline, CDR1 is SGHTA and CDR2 is FQGNSA. Trimming left V 2 bases short and J 2 bases short, with 12 bases between. The CDR3 sequence: CASSLFGGVNTEAFF. As DNA, the CDR3 is TGTGCCAGCAGCTTATTTGGGGGGGTTAACACTGAAGCTTTCTTT.

The chain has TRBV7-8 and TRBJ2-5; no clear D. CDR1 is SGHVS, CDR2 FQNEAQ, per germline. The CDR3 has 13 amino acids. Trimming left V 9 bases short and J 1 base short, with 12 bases between. The CDR3 spells CARSVDLQETQYF. CDR3 bases: TGTGCCAGAAGTGTCGATCTCCAAGAGACCCAGTACTTC.

There are a few counts of this clonotype. The J gene is TRBJ2-3, the V gene TRBV20-1, with 7 bases fitting TRBD2. Germline V gene lookup returns CDR1 DFQATT and CDR2 SNEGSKA (reference sequence). The CDR3 length is 14 residues. Trimming took 1 base from V and 6 from J; bases not matched to a gene: 7. CDR3 bases: TGCAGTGCTAGAGTGGCGGGAGTCACGGATACGCAGTATTTT. It translates to CSARVAGVTDTQYF.

This clonotype was counted between two and nine times. The rearrangement uses TRBV7-9 and TRBJ1-1; maybe TRBD1 (5 bases). Germline values: CDR1 SEHNR, CDR2 FQNEAQ (reference sequence). This CDR3 is built from 11 residues. Trimming stripped 4 bases from V and 10 bases from J, with 10 bases between. The CDR3 reads CASSWGSTAFF. The CDR3 nucleotides are TGTGCCAGCAGCTGGGGCTCGACAGCTTTCTTT. Filled out from reference TRBV7-9 and TRBJ1-1, the complete variable domain reads DTGVSQNPRHKITKRGQNVTFRCDPISEHNRLYWYRQTLGQGPEFLTYFQNEAQLEKSRLLSDRFSAERPKGSFSTLEIQRTEQGDSAMYLCASSWGSTAFFGQGTRLTVV.

The gene calls are TRBV28 and TRBJ2-2, with 8 bases matching TRBD2. The CDR3 runs to 16 residues. Germline lookup yields CDR1 MDHEN and CDR2 SYDVKM. V lost 6 bases to trimming and J lost 0 bases; unmatched junction nucleotides: 6. CDR3 loop: CASRGAGGPNTGELFF. CDR3 nucleotide sequence: TGTGCCAGCAGAGGGGCGGGAGGCCCGAACACCGGGGAGCTGTTTTTT. The whole variable domain, remainder taken from reference TRBV28 and TRBJ2-2, is DVKVTQSSRYLVKRTGEKVFLECVQDMDHENMFWYRQDPGLGLRLIYFSYDVKMKEKGDIPEGYSVSREKKERFSLILESASTNQTSMYLCASRGAGGPNTGELFFGEGSRLTVL.

The CDR3 loop reads CSAKTYTGELFF. The CDR3 bases are TGCAGTGCTAAGACTTACACCGGGGAGCTGTTTTTT. The rearrangement links TRBV20-1 to TRBJ2-2; D gene ambiguous. Germline values: CDR1 DFQATT, CDR2 SNEGSKA (reference sequence). V lost 4 bases and J 3 bases, leaving 6 bases between the germline ends. This CDR3 has 12 amino acids.

Only a few counts were recorded for this clonotype. The V call is TRBV7-3, the J call TRBJ1-2; D unclear. In germline, CDR1 is SGHTA, CDR2 FQGTGA. V was shortened by 2 bases and J by 0 bases, with 4 bases between the two germline ends. The CDR3 has 13 amino acids. This CDR3 reads CASSLYPNYGYTF. In nucleotides, the CDR3 is TGTGCCAGCAGCTTATATCCTAACTATGGCTACACCTTC.

The V and J genes are TRBV5-1 and TRBJ1-1; unclear D gene. The V end lost 0 bases, the J end lost 2 bases, and 8 bases lay between the germline ends. The CDR3 length is 14 residues. Germline CDR1 reads SGHRS; CDR2 reads YFSETQ. DNA for the CDR3: TGCGCCAGCAGCTTGGCCCCAGGAAACACTGAAGCTTTCTTT. Amino acids: CASSLAPGNTEAFF.

The chain combines TRBV7-2 with TRBJ2-7; 14 bases fit TRBD2. The J segment lost 4 bases and the V segment lost 5 bases, leaving 7 bases of the junction unmatched. CDR1 is SGHTA and CDR2 is FQGNSA in the germline V gene. The CDR3 loop spans 16 amino acids. The CDR3 region is CASSGRTSGGSYEQYF. CDR3 DNA sequence: TGTGCCAGCAGCGGGCGGACTAGCGGGGGGTCTTACGAGCAGTACTTC.

This clonotype has a count of ten or more. J is TRBJ1-2 and V is TRBV20-1; D call uncertain. Germline-derived CDR1 and CDR2 are DFQATT and SNEGSKA (reference sequence). The V gene lost 0 bases and the J gene lost 8 bases, with 13 bases spanning the gap. The CDR3 has 13 residues. The CDR3 nucleotides read TGCAGTGCTAGAGATCAGAGAAGAGGAGGCTACACCTTC. Translation: CSARDQRRGGYTF.

There are many counts of this clonotype. The V and J genes are TRBV7-2 and TRBJ2-7; possibly TRBD1 for D (5 bases). The CDR3 spans 15 residues. V shed 3 bases and J shed 1 base, with 13 bases lying between them. The germline CDR1 and CDR2 sequences are SGHTA and FQGNSA. CDR3 loop: CASSFRIGESYEQYF. Written as DNA, the CDR3 is TGTGCCAGCAGCTTCCGGATAGGGGAATCCTACGAGCAGTACTTC.

This chain joins TRBV7-2 and TRBJ2-7; D is unresolved. CDR1 is SGHTA, CDR2 FQGNSA, per germline. The CDR3 runs 14 residues. Trimming removed 2 bases at V and 3 bases at J, with 11 bases between. The CDR3 sequence: CASSLIDGFYEQYF. The CDR3 nucleotides read TGTGCCAGCAGCTTAATAGACGGATTCTACGAGCAGTACTTC.